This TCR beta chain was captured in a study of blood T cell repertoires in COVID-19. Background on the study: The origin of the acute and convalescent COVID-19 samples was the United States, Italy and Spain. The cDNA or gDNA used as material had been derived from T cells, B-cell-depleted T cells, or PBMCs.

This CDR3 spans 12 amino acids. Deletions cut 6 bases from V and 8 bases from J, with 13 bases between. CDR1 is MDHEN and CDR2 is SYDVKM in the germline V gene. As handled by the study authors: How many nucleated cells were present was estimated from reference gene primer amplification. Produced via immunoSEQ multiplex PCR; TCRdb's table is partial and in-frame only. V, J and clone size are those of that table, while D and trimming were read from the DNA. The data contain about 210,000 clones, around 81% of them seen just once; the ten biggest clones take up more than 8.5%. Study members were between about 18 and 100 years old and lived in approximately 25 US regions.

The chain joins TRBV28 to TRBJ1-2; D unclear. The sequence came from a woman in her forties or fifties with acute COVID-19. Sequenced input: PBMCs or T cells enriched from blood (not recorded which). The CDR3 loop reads CASRDGVQGYTF. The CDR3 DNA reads TGTGCCAGCAGAGACGGGGTGCAAGGCTACACCTTC.